This T cell receptor (beta chain) comes out of a study of identifying expanded T cells in peripheral blood. Here immunoSEQ multiplex PCR was the method, and the copy in TCRdb shows in-frame clones only, minus some. This sample has 100,000 to 150,000 clones, with about four fifths found just once. Study-wide findings and caveats: Roughly two-week clone count variance significantly increased as total template count grew. Over about two and four weeks, about 15 and 19 clones changed, versus more than 1 between replicates.

No infections or other immune events were documented during collection. This clone showed up just once. The antigen remains unidentified. Sequencing was carried out using blood. The sequence was obtained from a person aged 18 to 70 in good health.

This CDR3 is CASSKGREGYTF. In DNA, the CDR3 is TGTGCCAGCAGCAAAGGCCGGGAGGGCTACACCTTC. The V call is TRBV21-1, the J call TRBJ1-2. TRBV21-1 is designated a pseudogene. This CDR3 has 12 residues.